This TCR beta chain was sequenced in a study of blood T cell repertoires in COVID-19 (TCRdb year 2020). Looking at the study overall: The collaborator samples originated in the United States, Italy and Spain and spanned the acute and convalescent phases of COVID-19. Subjects who had been exposed to COVID-19, were actively infected with it, or had recovered from it provided the deeply sampled blood TCRbeta repertoires that made up the dataset. The prospective study material was composed of cDNA or gDNA derived from T cells, B-cell-depleted T cells, or PBMCs. Samples came from the ongoing ImmuneRACE study (first 160 participants) plus 1,254 subjects from 6 global collaborators. Where available, HLA class I and class II types were taken from metadata supplied by the sample provider and were not determined by assay-based typing. The repertoires were released in a freely available public database meant as a resource for research on the immune response to SARS-CoV-2. The sample metadata nearly always contained a de-identified subject ID, COVID-19 status, age in years and sex. Broad study findings and their caveats: The quantity of clinical and demographic metadata differed by source and by participant and was supplied without curation.

Turning to this clone: The antigen it binds to is not known. No much larger clone exists at a distance of one base, and base qualities are not known.

A second Seattle source provided samples from volunteer blood donors who had recovered from COVID-19. The collaborating institutions used their own protocols to collect whole blood in K2EDTA tubes. Collaborator samples were shipped for TCRbeta analysis as frozen whole blood, isolated PBMCs, or DNA extracted from either sample type. TCRbeta CDR3 regions were amplified from genomic DNA by means of the immunoSEQ Assay, a bias-controlled multiplex PCR. Concerning the study's data processing: The number of nucleated cells in each sample was estimated from the amplification of reference gene primers within the assay. Sequence reads were collapsed and filtered to measure the absolute abundance of every unique TCRbeta CDR3 rearrangement. For each sample, productive Simpson clonality was calculated as the square root of Simpson's diversity index across productive rearrangements. In TCRdb, the immuneACCESS table is reduced to in-frame sequences with V and J assigned. These tables do not hold every clone; where another copy was compared, an unresolved V gene accounts for under half, and the others remain unexplained. Clone size and V and J calls were adopted from that table, with D and trimming inferred from the DNA. This sample is represented by around 200,000 clones; around nine tenths of them were singletons. Roughly 0.9% of the sample goes to the ten largest clones.

From the cysteine through the phenylalanine, the CDR3 covers 16 amino acids. The DNA shown is the 48-base CDR3, in frame from base 1. CDR1 and CDR2 are read off the germline V gene as SGHTA and FQGNSA. At the junction V is shortened by 5 bases and J by 3 bases; bases outside the gene matches: 5. The specimen sequenced was peripheral blood. The clonotype was recovered from a woman under 30 who had recovered from COVID-19. The rearranged chain carries TRBV7-2 and TRBJ2-1, and 12 junction bases match TRBD2. The nucleotides read TGTGCCAGCAGCCAAGGACTAGCGGGGCGCTACAATGAGCAGTTCTTC. Its coded protein is CASSQGLAGRYNEQFF.